Listed below are T cell receptor beta chains from one sample, sequenced in a study of cytomegalovirus exposure and HLA in healthy donors. Assay used: immunoSEQ multiplex PCR; TCRdb lists only in-frame clones, some missing. The sample carries 95,000 to 150,000 clones, 76% recorded once. Sequencing input: PBMCs. These receptors all come from a man in his forties or fifties in good health and CMV-seronegative. Both conserved end residues are part of each CDR3. D genes are given only for firm matches. Only some rows state a clone size, as once, few, many or a class for expanded clones.

v_call: TRBV9; j_call: TRBJ2-7; clone_size: once; d_call: TRBD2; cdr3_aa: CASSLMAGGASYEQYF; cdr3_nt: TGTGCCAGCAGCCTTATGGCGGGGGGGGCCTCCTACGAGCAGTACTTC
v_call: TRBV18; j_call: TRBJ1-4; clone_size: few; d_call: -; cdr3_aa: CASSPGAELNEKLFF; cdr3_nt: TGTGCCAGCTCACCAGGGGCAGAACTTAATGAAAAACTGTTTTTT
v_call: TRBV6-1; j_call: TRBJ2-1; clone_size: -; d_call: -; cdr3_aa: CASSEQGPSYNEQFF; cdr3_nt: TGTGCCAGCAGTGAACAGGGGCCATCCTACAATGAGCAGTTCTTC
v_call: TRBV4-2; j_call: TRBJ2-4; clone_size: -; d_call: TRBD1; cdr3_aa: CASSLGQGGNIQYF; cdr3_nt: TGTGCCAGCAGCCTGGGACAGGGGGGAAACATTCAGTACTTC
v_call: TRBV19; j_call: TRBJ1-3; clone_size: -; d_call: -; cdr3_aa: CASRTGVGNTIYF; cdr3_nt: TGTGCCAGTAGAACGGGAGTTGGAAACACCATATATTTT
v_call: TRBV6-6; j_call: TRBJ1-5; clone_size: -; d_call: -; cdr3_aa: CASRQGLGYSNQPQHF; cdr3_nt: TGTGCCAGCAGACAGGGTCTGGGGTATAGCAATCAGCCCCAGCATTTT
v_call: TRBV5-6; j_call: TRBJ1-2; clone_size: -; d_call: TRBD1; cdr3_aa: CASSFGTAFYGYTF; cdr3_nt: TGTGCCAGCAGCTTCGGGACAGCATTCTATGGCTACACCTTC
v_call: TRBV11-2; j_call: TRBJ1-4; clone_size: -; d_call: TRBD1; cdr3_aa: CASSRYRGGDKKLFF; cdr3_nt: TGTGCCAGCAGTCGTTACAGGGGGGGGGATAAAAAACTGTTTTTT
v_call: TRBV9; j_call: TRBJ2-7; clone_size: -; d_call: TRBD2; cdr3_aa: CASSVGTSGGVYEQYF; cdr3_nt: TGTGCCAGCAGCGTAGGGACTAGCGGGGGAGTATACGAGCAGTACTTC
v_call: TRBV19; j_call: TRBJ2-3; clone_size: -; d_call: TRBD2; cdr3_aa: CASSMTPELAGGTDTQYF; cdr3_nt: TGTGCCAGTAGCATGACTCCCGAACTAGCGGGGGGGACAGATACGCAGTATTTT
v_call: TRBV2; j_call: TRBJ1-4; clone_size: -; d_call: -; cdr3_aa: CASSLQGDHEKLFF; cdr3_nt: TGTGCCAGCAGTCTACAGGGTGACCATGAAAAACTGTTTTTT
v_call: TRBV11-3; j_call: TRBJ1-1; clone_size: -; d_call: TRBD1; cdr3_aa: CASSPGTGSNTEAFF; cdr3_nt: TGTGCCAGCAGCCCCGGGACAGGGTCGAACACTGAAGCTTTCTTT
v_call: TRBV5-1; j_call: TRBJ2-2; clone_size: -; d_call: TRBD2; cdr3_aa: CASSLDLSGGNTGELFF; cdr3_nt: TGCGCCAGCAGCTTGGATCTTAGCGGGGGCAACACCGGGGAGCTGTTTTTT
v_call: TRBV10-3; j_call: TRBJ2-1; clone_size: -; d_call: -; cdr3_aa: CAISGTSVGNEQFF; cdr3_nt: TGTGCCATCAGCGGGACTTCAGTTGGCAATGAGCAGTTCTTC
v_call: TRBV4-3; j_call: TRBJ2-2; clone_size: few; d_call: -; cdr3_aa: CASSQDRVRRGRTGELFF; cdr3_nt: TGCGCCAGCAGCCAAGATCGTGTGCGGCGGGGACGTACCGGGGAGCTGTTTTTT
v_call: TRBV29-1; j_call: TRBJ2-1; clone_size: -; d_call: TRBD1; cdr3_aa: CSVASLTGGNEQFF; cdr3_nt: TGCAGCGTTGCTTCCCTAACAGGGGGCAATGAGCAGTTCTTC
v_call: TRBV7-2; j_call: TRBJ1-1; clone_size: -; d_call: -; cdr3_aa: CASSGGRSTEAFF; cdr3_nt: TGTGCCAGCAGCGGGGGCCGGAGCACTGAAGCTTTCTTT
v_call: TRBV6-1; j_call: TRBJ1-5; clone_size: -; d_call: TRBD1; cdr3_aa: CASSFTGVSDQPQHF; cdr3_nt: TGTGCCAGCAGTTTTACAGGGGTTAGCGATCAGCCCCAGCATTTT
v_call: TRBV7-2; j_call: TRBJ2-7; clone_size: -; d_call: TRBD2; cdr3_aa: CASSLENSGGPFSYEQYF; cdr3_nt: TGTGCCAGCAGCTTAGAGAATAGCGGGGGACCTTTCTCCTACGAGCAGTACTTC
v_call: TRBV4-1; j_call: TRBJ2-1; clone_size: -; d_call: -; cdr3_aa: CASSQDDNEQFF; cdr3_nt: TGCGCCAGCAGCCAAGACGACAATGAGCAGTTCTTC
v_call: TRBV5-6; j_call: TRBJ2-7; clone_size: -; d_call: -; cdr3_aa: CASSLGVQGGSDEQYF; cdr3_nt: TGTGCCAGCAGCTTGGGGGTTCAGGGTGGTTCAGACGAGCAGTACTTC
v_call: TRBV5-1; j_call: TRBJ1-4; clone_size: -; d_call: TRBD1; cdr3_aa: CASSRIPSGGTNEKLFF; cdr3_nt: TGCGCCAGCAGCCGGATACCATCAGGGGGAACTAATGAAAAACTGTTTTTT
v_call: TRBV5-4; j_call: TRBJ2-3; clone_size: -; d_call: TRBD2; cdr3_aa: CASSLAGVGTDTQYF; cdr3_nt: TGTGCCAGCAGTTTAGCGGGGGTGGGCACAGATACGCAGTATTTT
v_call: TRBV29-1; j_call: TRBJ1-2; clone_size: -; d_call: -; cdr3_aa: CSVEGPRAGDNYGYTF; cdr3_nt: TGCAGCGTTGAAGGTCCCCGGGCAGGGGATAACTATGGCTACACCTTC